Below are 32 T cell receptor beta chains sequenced from a single sample in a study of blood T cells in healthy people across ages. Primers used in a second PCR of about 7 to 11 cycles were a sample-barcoded 5' primer and a J-beta primer mix. TCRdb fed the 5' RACE reads into MiXCR, producing one record per CDR3 protein. The sample has about 1.1 million distinct CDR3 sequences, less than 45% seen once; the top ten hold about an eighth. Sequencing was performed on blood. These receptors were taken from a man younger than 30 in good health.

This clonotype was found once. The V gene is TRBV12-3 or TRBV12-4, the J gene TRBJ2-3, with D hard to call. V dropped 1 base and J dropped 5 bases, with 7 bases sitting between them. The CDR3 totals 13 residues. CDR3 sequence (DNA): TGTGCCAGCAGTTTAGTAACCGGAGATACGCAGTATTTT. Its protein is CASSLVTGDTQYF.

Note on this clonotype: This sequence may be a read error, since a much larger clone differs from it by one base. The chain couples TRBV11-2 to TRBJ1-2; D not certain. V lost 1 base, J lost 1 base, and 7 bases lay in between. The CDR3 is 14 amino acids. Germline V gene lookup returns CDR1 SGHAT and CDR2 FQNNGV. The chain's CDR3 is CASSLVQSNYGYTF. CDR3 in DNA: TGTGCCAGCAGCTTAGTACAGAGTAACTATGGCTACACCTTC.

This rearrangement joins TRBV9 to TRBJ1-5; D may be TRBD1 (5 bases). V gave up 4 bases and J gave up 4 bases, with 15 bases separating them. This CDR3 contains 15 residues. The germline V gene encodes CDR1 SGDLS and CDR2 YYNGEE. CDR3 residues: CASSLGGTRNQPQHF. CDR3 coding DNA: TGTGCCAGCAGCTTGGGTGGGACCCGAAATCAGCCCCAGCATTTT.

Worth noting for this clonotype: A read error is possible here, since a much larger clone lies one base away. The V call is TRBV11-2, the J call TRBJ2-5; D uncertain. The CDR3 is made up of 12 amino acids. The germline V gene encodes CDR1 SGHAT and CDR2 FQNNGV. V was pared by 0 bases and J by 11 bases, with 10 bases between. The CDR3 reads CASSLEWNEQYF. CDR3 coding DNA: TGTGCCAGCAGCTTAGAATGGAATGAGCAGTACTTC. Full variable domain (rest looked up from reference TRBV11-2 and TRBJ2-5): EAGVAQSPRYKIIEKRQSVAFWCNPISGHATLYWYQQILGQGPKLLIQFQNNGVVDDSQLPKDRFSAERLKGVDSTLKIQPAKLEDSAVYLCASSLEWNEQYFGPGTRLLVL.

The chain couples TRBV4-3 to TRBJ2-3, with D possibly TRBD1 on 6 matching bases. V lost 0 bases and J 1 base, leaving 8 bases between the germline ends. Germline V lookup: CDR1 LGHNA, CDR2 YSLEER. CDR3 length: 15 residues. Here the CDR3 DNA reads TGCGCCAGCAGCCAAGAGTACAGGGGCACAGATACGCAGTATTTT. Protein product: CASSQEYRGTDTQYF.

This clonotype was seen a few times. The chain links TRBV27 to TRBJ1-1, with unresolved D. Germline CDR1 is MNHEY and CDR2 is SMNVEV (reference sequence). V shed 6 bases and J shed 1 base, with 12 bases lying between them. The CDR3 sequence is 14 residues long. The CDR3 nucleotides are TGTGCCAGCAGCCCGGACCATGAGAACACTGAAGCTTTCTTT. Translation gives CASSPDHENTEAFF.

This sequence joins TRBV7-2 and TRBJ1-1, with D tentatively TRBD1 (5 bases). The CDR3 is made up of 14 amino acids. CDR1 and CDR2 from the germline V gene are SGHTA and FQGNSA. V gave up 2 bases and J gave up 3 bases, with 10 bases separating them. CDR3 in amino acids: CASSLHGGDTEAFF. The CDR3 DNA is TGTGCCAGCAGCTTACACGGGGGGGACACTGAAGCTTTCTTT.

In its sample, this clonotype was seen a few times. CDR3 DNA: TGTGCCAGCAGCTTTAATGGGCACCCGAGCTCCTACGAGCAGTACTTC. Residues: CASSFNGHPSSYEQYF. The genes are TRBV7-2 and TRBJ2-4; D ambiguous. The J call is uncertain, as TRBJ2-7 better fits the DNA end. Germline V lookup: CDR1 SGHTA, CDR2 FQGNSA. The CDR3 loop spans 16 amino acids.

The chain carries TRBV6-2 or TRBV6-3 and TRBJ2-5, with D unclear. CDR1 and CDR2 from the germline V gene are MNHEY and SVGEGT. V was pared by 6 bases and J by 5 bases, with 13 bases between. This CDR3 is 13 amino acids long. CDR3 in DNA: TGTGCCAGCAGACAATCTATAAGGGAGACCCAGTACTTC. It codes for CASRQSIRETQYF.

V and J are TRBV6-2 or TRBV6-3 and TRBJ2-1; unclear D gene. The J call may be mistaken, given a closer DNA end match to TRBJ2-7. Per germline, CDR1 MNHEY and CDR2 SVGEGT. This CDR3 comprises 14 residues. As DNA, the CDR3 is TGTGCCAGCGGGCGAATTAGCCCCTACAATGAGCAGTACTTC. Translation: CASGRISPYNEQYF.

Comments on this clonotype: A much more abundant neighbour one base away suggests this may be a read error. The chain links TRBV7-8 to TRBJ1-2; 9 nucleotides match TRBD1. This CDR3 has 15 residues. Germline V gene lookup returns CDR1 SGHVS and CDR2 FQNEAQ. CDR3 region: CASSLSPGQGYGYIF. DNA for the CDR3: TGTGCCAGCAGCTTATCCCCGGGACAGGGTTATGGCTACATCTTC.

The sample holds a few counts of this clonotype. The chain couples TRBV12-3 or TRBV12-4 to TRBJ1-6; a possible D gene is TRBD1 (6 bases). Trimming pared 6 bases from V and 10 bases from J, leaving 16 bases between. The CDR3 is 14 residues long. As DNA, the CDR3 is TGTGCCAGCAGCCCCGGACAGCTCAGGTCACCCCTCCACTTT. Protein sequence: CASSPGQLRSPLHF.

The chain carries TRBV5-1 and TRBJ1-1; TRBD1 might be the D (5 bases). CDR3 length: 16 residues. CDR1 and CDR2 from the germline V gene are SGHRS and YFSETQ. Trimming took 4 bases from V and 0 from J, leaving 16 bases between them. The DNA for the CDR3 is TGCGCCAGCAGCCTGGAGGGGTTGGAGATGAACACTGAAGCTTTCTTT. As protein: CASSLEGLEMNTEAFF.

The chain recombines TRBV6-2 or TRBV6-3 with TRBJ2-5, with D possibly being TRBD1 (6 bases). CDR1 MNHEY and CDR2 SVGEGT come from the germline V gene. The CDR3 extends over 15 amino acids. Trimming pared 2 bases from V and 5 bases from J, leaving 15 bases between. For the CDR3, the DNA is TGTGCCAGCAGTTACGGGCAGGGGAGTAGGGAGACCCAGTACTTC. It yields the protein CASSYGQGSRETQYF.

The table lists this clonotype with a few counts. This sequence joins TRBV12-3 or TRBV12-4 and TRBJ2-3; TRBD2 matches 8 bases. CDR3 length equals 17 residues. V trimming: 2 bases; J trimming: 2 bases; junction bases outside the gene matches: 9. The CDR3 DNA follows: TGTGCCAGCAGTTTATTTCCCAGCGGGGGATTCACAGATACGCAGTATTTT. Translation gives CASSLFPSGGFTDTQYF.

This clonotype came up a few times. The chain uses TRBV27 and TRBJ2-1, with 8 bases matching TRBD1. The germline CDR1 and CDR2 sequences are MNHEY and SMNVEV (reference sequence). V was pared by 6 bases and J by 2 bases, with 9 bases of the junction left unmatched. The CDR3 totals 16 residues. CDR3 residues: CASSSIPGQAYNEQFF. CDR3 nucleotide sequence: TGTGCCAGCAGCTCAATACCGGGACAGGCCTACAATGAGCAGTTCTTC.

The gene calls are TRBV6-6 and TRBJ2-5; tentative D call: TRBD1 (6 bases). V lost 5 bases to trimming and J lost 11 bases, with 24 bases between them. The CDR3 sequence is 15 residues long. Germline lookup yields CDR1 MNHNY and CDR2 SVGAGI (reference sequence). CDR3 bases: TGTGCCAGCAGTCCCCGGGACAAAGTTCGGGATGAGCAGTACTTC. Translation: CASSPRDKVRDEQYF.

This clonotype was counted a few times. The rearrangement uses TRBV25-1 and TRBJ1-2, with 8 bases matching TRBD1. The CDR3 is 14 residues long. Germline CDR1 is MGHDK and CDR2 is SYGVNS. With 5 bases clipped from V and 3 bases from J, the junction kept 5 bases outside the gene matches. The CDR3 region is CASSSGGAYYGYTF. Here the CDR3 DNA reads TGTGCCAGCAGTTCAGGGGGCGCGTACTATGGCTACACCTTC.

The rearrangement uses TRBV6-6 and TRBJ1-5; D possibly corresponds to TRBD1 (6 bases). Germline assignment: CDR1 MNHNY and CDR2 SVGAGI (reference sequence). V gave up 6 bases and J gave up 0 bases, with 12 bases separating them. This CDR3 region has 15 residues. The CDR3 is CASRPGDYSNQPQHF. CDR3 coding DNA: TGTGCCAGCAGGCCAGGGGATTATAGCAATCAGCCCCAGCATTTT.

In its sample, this clonotype was seen once. V usage is TRBV6-4 and J usage is TRBJ2-7; D not resolved. The J call may be incorrect, as the DNA end agrees better with TRBJ2-5. Germline-derived CDR1 and CDR2 are MRHNA and SNTAGT. This CDR3 is 12 amino acids long. CDR3 bases: TGTGCCAGCTACAGTTCGAGGGAGACCCAGTACTTC. As protein: CASYSSRETQYF.

This clonotype was observed a few times. Mismatch with germline at one junction end may stem from a read error. The chain is built from TRBV7-2 and TRBJ2-1; 11 nucleotides line up with TRBD2. Germline V gives CDR1 SGHTA, CDR2 FQGNSA. The CDR3 has 16 residues. In DNA, the CDR3 is TGTGCCAACAGCCAAGGACTAGCGGGTTTTTACAATGAGCAGTTCTTC. It codes for CANSQGLAGFYNEQFF.

The chain has TRBV6-2 or TRBV6-3 and TRBJ2-3; D is uncertain. This CDR3 contains 14 residues. Deletions cut 4 bases from V and 4 bases from J, with 12 bases between. Per germline, CDR1 MNHEY and CDR2 SVGEGT. For the CDR3, the DNA is TGTGCCAGCAGTTCGAGGACCTGGGCAGATACGCAGTATTTT. It yields the protein CASSSRTWADTQYF.

This clonotype was detected a few times. Here the CDR3 DNA reads TGTGCCACAAGTAGGGAGTACAATGAGCAGTTCTTC. Its translation is CATSREYNEQFF. The genes are TRBV2 and TRBJ2-1; weak D call: TRBD2 (5 bases). Germline values: CDR1 SNHLY, CDR2 FYNNEI. This CDR3 is 12 amino acids long. Between the trimmed V and J ends, which lost 10 bases and 4 bases, there was a span of 11 bases. The full variable domain, rest sourced from reference TRBV2 and TRBJ2-1, is EPEVTQTPSHQVTQMGQEVILRCVPISNHLYFYWYRQILGQKVEFLVSFYNNEISEKSEIFDDQFSVERPDGSNFTLKIRSTKLEDSAMYFCATSREYNEQFFGPGTRLTVL.

The chain joins TRBV5-6 to TRBJ2-7; 7 bases agree with TRBD1. CDR1 is SGHDT, CDR2 YYEEEE, per germline. Germline trimming cut 2 bases from V and 7 bases from J; bases unmatched to any gene: 9. The CDR3 contains 14 residues. This CDR3 is CASSLGQAYNEQYF. CDR3 DNA sequence: TGTGCCAGCAGCTTAGGACAGGCCTACAATGAGCAGTACTTC.

The genes are TRBV6-2 or TRBV6-3 and TRBJ1-2; D might be TRBD1 (6 bases). Trimming cost V 8 bases and J 6 bases, with 22 bases left between them. The germline V gene encodes CDR1 MNHEY and CDR2 SVGEGT. The CDR3 extends over 15 amino acids. This CDR3 reads CASSRLLTGFDGYTF. As DNA, the CDR3 is TGTGCCAGCTCCCGATTACTTACAGGGTTTGATGGCTACACCTTC.

This clonotype was recorded a few times. The V gene is TRBV29-1, the J gene TRBJ2-3; D call uncertain. V was trimmed by 4 bases and J by 1 base, leaving 12 bases between them. This CDR3 is 14 amino acids long. Germline V gives CDR1 SQVTM, CDR2 ANQGSEA. CDR3 amino acids: CSVVLGNGTDTQYF. The CDR3 DNA is TGCAGCGTTGTGTTGGGGAATGGCACAGATACGCAGTATTTT.

Only a few counts were recorded for this clonotype. The chain carries TRBV3-1 and TRBJ2-3, with a weak D call TRBD2 (6 bases). The CDR3 has 17 residues. Germline loops: CDR1 LGHDT, CDR2 YNNKEL (reference sequence). V was trimmed by 0 bases and J by 0 bases, leaving 13 bases between them. CDR3 residues: CASSQDFAGRSTDTQYF. CDR3 coding DNA: TGTGCCAGCAGCCAAGATTTTGCGGGACGAAGCACAGATACGCAGTATTTT.

This sequence joins TRBV2 and TRBJ2-3; D might be TRBD1 or TRBD2, each matching 5 bases. V was pared by 10 bases and J by 0 bases, with 11 bases between. There are 13 residues in the CDR3. Per germline, CDR1 SNHLY and CDR2 FYNNEI. CDR3 in amino acids: CATRGESTDTQYF. The CDR3 DNA follows: TGTGCCACGAGAGGGGAGAGCACAGATACGCAGTATTTT. The full variable domain, its missing parts supplied by reference TRBV2 and TRBJ2-3, is EPEVTQTPSHQVTQMGQEVILRCVPISNHLYFYWYRQILGQKVEFLVSFYNNEISEKSEIFDDQFSVERPDGSNFTLKIRSTKLEDSAMYFCATRGESTDTQYFGPGTRLTVL.

The V and J genes are TRBV7-2 and TRBJ2-1; D may match TRBD1 or TRBD2 (6 bases each). V gave up 6 bases and J gave up 2 bases, with 14 bases separating them. The CDR3 has 15 amino acids. CDR1 is SGHTA, CDR2 FQGNSA, per germline. The CDR3 sequence: CASRKGGQTYNEQFF. DNA for the CDR3: TGTGCCAGCAGAAAAGGGGGGCAAACCTACAATGAGCAGTTCTTC.

This chain joins TRBV7-9 and TRBJ2-3, with 7 nucleotides matching TRBD2. The CDR3 has 16 residues. Losses at the gene ends were 2 bases for V and 2 bases for J; bases not matched to a gene: 7. Germline V gene lookup returns CDR1 SEHNR and CDR2 FQNEAQ (reference sequence). Here the CDR3 DNA reads TGTGCCAGCAGCTTATGGAGTAGCGGGTCCACAGATACGCAGTATTTT. The encoded protein is CASSLWSSGSTDTQYF.

This clonotype was recorded only once. The chain carries TRBV6-2 or TRBV6-3 and TRBJ2-2, with D tentatively TRBD1 (6 bases). The CDR3 has 16 residues. Germline loops: CDR1 MNHEY, CDR2 SVGEGT. Trimming removed 3 bases at V and 3 bases at J, with 14 bases between. This CDR3 reads CASSYLGQPYTGELFF. In nucleotides, the CDR3 is TGTGCCAGCAGTTATCTTGGACAGCCGTACACCGGGGAGCTGTTTTTT.

This clonotype was observed at least ten times. This rearrangement joins TRBV27 to TRBJ1-2; 10 bases match TRBD1. Losses at the gene ends were 3 bases for V and 8 bases for J; bases not matched to a gene: 0. The CDR3 contains 12 residues. Germline loops: CDR1 MNHEY, CDR2 SMNVEV (reference sequence). In DNA form, the CDR3 reads TGTGCCAGCAGTTTGACAGGGGGCGGCTACACCTTC. It codes for CASSLTGGGYTF.